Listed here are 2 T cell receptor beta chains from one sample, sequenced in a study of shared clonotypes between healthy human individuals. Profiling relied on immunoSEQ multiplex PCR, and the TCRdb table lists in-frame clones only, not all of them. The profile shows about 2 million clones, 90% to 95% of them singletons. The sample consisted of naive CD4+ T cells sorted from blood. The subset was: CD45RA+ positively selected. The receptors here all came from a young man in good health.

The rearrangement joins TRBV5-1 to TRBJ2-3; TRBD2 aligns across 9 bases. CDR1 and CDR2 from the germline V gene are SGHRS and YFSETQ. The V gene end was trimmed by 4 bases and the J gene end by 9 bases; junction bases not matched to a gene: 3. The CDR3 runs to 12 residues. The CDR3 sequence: CASSLTSGTQYF. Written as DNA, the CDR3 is TGCGCCAGCAGCCTTACTAGCGGGACGCAGTATTTT.

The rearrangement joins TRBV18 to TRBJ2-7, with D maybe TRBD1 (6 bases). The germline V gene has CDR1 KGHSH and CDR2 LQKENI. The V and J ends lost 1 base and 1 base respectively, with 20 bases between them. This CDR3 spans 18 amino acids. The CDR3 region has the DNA TGTGCCAGCTCACCACTCCCCAGGACAGATTATTTTTCCTACGAGCAGTACTTC. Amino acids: CASSPLPRTDYFSYEQYF.